One sample yielded the 13 T cell receptor beta chains listed below, sequenced in a study of shared clonotypes between healthy human individuals. CD8 cells regarded as naive lacked CD45RO, were positively chosen for CCR7, and omitted terminally differentiated effector memory CD45RA+ cells. Sequenced by immunoSEQ multiplex PCR; TCRdb stores in-frame clones only, minus some. The data contain around 2.1 million clones, under 95% of them singletons. The specimen was naive CD8+ T cells from PBMCs. The receptors stem from a man between 18 and 35 years old in good health. Some clones in this sample may be carry-over from other donors' samples.

The chain is built from TRBV6-1 and TRBJ2-7; 9 nucleotides line up with TRBD1. The V and J ends lost 6 bases and 0 bases, in that order; junction bases with no gene match: 6. Germline V gene lookup returns CDR1 MNHNS and CDR2 SASEGT. The CDR3 consists of 15 residues. The CDR3: CASSETGGISYEQYF. The CDR3, as DNA: TGTGCCAGCAGCGAAACAGGGGGCATCTCCTACGAGCAGTACTTC.

V is TRBV28 and J is TRBJ1-1; perhaps TRBD1 as D (6 bases). Germline lookup yields CDR1 MDHEN and CDR2 SYDVKM. CDR3 length: 14 amino acids. Trimming removed 3 bases from V and 8 bases from J, with 16 bases in between. The CDR3 loop reads CASSLITGALEAFF. DNA of the CDR3: TGTGCCAGCAGTTTGATTACGGGGGCTCTGGAAGCTTTCTTT.

This clone has more than one count but fewer than ten. The rearrangement joins TRBV7-3 to TRBJ1-5; D is undetermined. This CDR3 has 13 amino acids. V gave up 2 bases and J gave up 7 bases, with 9 bases separating them. Germline V gives CDR1 SGHTA, CDR2 FQGTGA. DNA for the CDR3: TGTGCCAGCAGCTTAGACGGCAGGCAGCCCCAGCATTTT. Protein sequence: CASSLDGRQPQHF.

This chain uses TRBV7-6 with TRBJ2-1, with D perhaps matching TRBD1 (6 bases). Germline V gives CDR1 SGHVS, CDR2 FNYEAQ. The CDR3 has 12 amino acids. Deletions cut 5 bases from V and 12 bases from J, with 14 bases between. The CDR3 loop is CASSLTGTMQFF. CDR3 in DNA: TGTGCCAGCAGCCTCACCGGGACAATGCAGTTCTTC.

The genes are TRBV7-9 and TRBJ2-1; D gene ambiguous. This CDR3 is 12 amino acids long. Germline V gives CDR1 SEHNR, CDR2 FQNEAQ (reference sequence). Trimming took off 5 bases at V and 10 bases at J, with 12 bases between the two ends. CDR3 in amino acids: CASSKIAIEQFF. CDR3 sequence (DNA): TGTGCCAGCAGCAAAATAGCAATCGAGCAGTTCTTC.

The J gene is TRBJ2-2, the V gene TRBV4-2; 14 positions agree with TRBD2. With V trimmed by 3 bases and J by 7 bases, 7 bases remained unmatched. The CDR3 loop spans 17 amino acids. Germline CDR1 LGHNA, CDR2 YNFKEQ. CDR3 sequence: CASSQGTSGRRGGELFF. The CDR3 nucleotides are TGTGCCAGCAGCCAGGGGACTAGCGGGAGACGAGGCGGGGAGCTGTTTTTT.

V is TRBV6-5 and J is TRBJ2-6; D gene unclear. CDR3 size: 14 residues. Germline CDR1 reads MNHEY; CDR2 reads SVGAGI. V lost 6 bases and J lost 1, with 7 bases in between. The CDR3 spells CASRGRSGANVLTF. CDR3 in DNA: TGTGCCAGCAGGGGTAGGTCTGGGGCCAACGTCCTGACTTTC.

The genes are TRBV28 and TRBJ2-7; TRBD2 matches 11 bases. Germline loops: CDR1 MDHEN, CDR2 SYDVKM. The CDR3 consists of 15 residues. J gave up 3 bases and V 6 bases, and 7 bases lay outside the gene matches. The CDR3: CASSGAGTSGYEQYF. DNA for the CDR3: TGTGCCAGCAGCGGGGCGGGGACTAGCGGCTACGAGCAGTACTTC.

This rearrangement joins TRBV7-9 to TRBJ2-5; TRBD2 agrees at 11 bases. Germline CDR1 reads SEHNR; CDR2 reads FQNEAQ (reference sequence). V trimming: 4 bases; J trimming: 0 bases; junction bases outside the gene matches: 10. The CDR3 length is 18 residues. The CDR3: CASSSSSGLAGDQETQYF. The CDR3 nucleotides read TGTGCCAGCAGCTCCAGCTCCGGACTAGCGGGCGACCAAGAGACCCAGTACTTC. Full variable domain (remainder filled in from reference TRBV7-9 and TRBJ2-5): DTGVSQNPRHKITKRGQNVTFRCDPISEHNRLYWYRQTLGQGPEFLTYFQNEAQLEKSRLLSDRFSAERPKGSFSTLEIQRTEQGDSAMYLCASSSSSGLAGDQETQYFGPGTRLLVL.

V usage is TRBV11-1 and J usage is TRBJ2-2; a possible D gene is TRBD1 (6 bases). V lost 1 base to trimming and J lost 5 bases, with 8 bases between them. This CDR3 is 14 amino acids long. Germline CDR1 and CDR2: SGHAT and FQDESV (reference sequence). CDR3 sequence (DNA): TGTGCCAGCAGCTTAGACAGGGCTACCGGGGAGCTGTTTTTT. Translation: CASSLDRATGELFF.

This clone occurred once. This rearrangement joins TRBV15 to TRBJ2-1; 13 bases line up with TRBD2. The junction had 1 base not matched to a gene; V was cut back by 0 bases and J by 5 bases. The CDR3 runs 16 residues. Germline values: CDR1 LNHNV, CDR2 YYDKDF (reference sequence). Here the CDR3 DNA reads TGTGCCACCAGCAGAGAAGGGACTAGCGGGAACAATGAGCAGTTCTTC. Its translation is CATSREGTSGNNEQFF.

The J gene is TRBJ2-5, the V gene TRBV18, with D possibly matching TRBD2 (5 bases). The germline V gene has CDR1 KGHSH and CDR2 LQKENI. This CDR3 comprises 13 residues. V was trimmed by 3 bases and J by 5 bases, leaving 10 bases between them. CDR3 region: CASSPELAETQYF. The CDR3 nucleotides are TGTGCCAGCTCACCTGAGCTAGCTGAGACCCAGTACTTC.

The chain couples TRBV4-1 to TRBJ2-7; D not resolved. V lost 0 bases to trimming and J lost 4 bases, with 7 bases between them. In germline, CDR1 is MGHRA, CDR2 YSYEKL. CDR3 length equals 13 residues. DNA for the CDR3: TGCGCCAGCAGCCAAGATCCCAGGTACGAGCAGTACTTC. It yields the protein CASSQDPRYEQYF.